This TCR beta chain was observed in a study of T cell responses to AZD1222 COVID-19 vaccine. Looking at the study overall: Second-dose intervals near 4 or 12 weeks were combined.

Of note for this clone: Its specificity is unknown.

General study points: Reports indicate that nearly half of spike-specific TCRs are directed at unmutated variant regions. No repertoire was sampled before or during the peak T cell response, only after it. At study baseline, merely about 6 AZD1222 recipients were seropositive.

Clones were sequenced by immunoSEQ multiplex PCR, and TCRdb holds only the in-frame ones, with some missing. The table lists 95,000 to 110,000 clones, about 90% of them singletons. V gave up 4 bases and J gave up 3 bases, with 22 bases separating them. The CDR3 covers 17 residues. In germline, CDR1 is SEHNR, CDR2 FQNEAQ (reference sequence). The clonotype comes from an adult in good health. The sample in question was peripheral blood, obtained on day 0 of AZD1222 vaccination. V is TRBV7-9 and J is TRBJ2-7, with a possible D match to TRBD2 (6 bases). CDR3 coding DNA: TGTGCCAGCAGCTCCGGGGGTCGAGAGGGGATTGGCTACGAGCAGTACTTC. Its protein is CASSSGGREGIGYEQYF.